A selection of T cell receptor beta chains follows, all from one sample in a study of T cells in Graves' hyperthyroidism and ophthalmopathy. TCRdb passed the multiplex PCR reads through MiXCR, listing each CDR3 protein once. The sample holds 610,000 or so distinct CDR3 sequences, just over 45% seen once. What was sequenced was peripheral blood or thyroid tissue (not recorded which). Receptors were obtained from a woman aged 18-30 years with Graves' hyperthyroidism. Both conserved end residues are part of each CDR3. Each record gives: clone size, V gene, D gene, J gene, CDR3 protein, CDR3 DNA. The D gene is left open where the match is weak. A row's size may be missing; if present it is once, few, many or a size class.

>many|TRBV9|TRBD2|TRBJ2-7
CASSVAAGGNTYEQYF
TGTGCCAGCAGCGTAGCTGCGGGAGGGAACACCTACGAGCAGTACTTC
>-|TRBV12-3/TRBV12-4|-|TRBJ1-1
CASSFEETHWWEAFF
TGTGCCAGCAGTTTCGAAGAGACCCATTGGTGGGAAGCTTTCTTT
>many|TRBV19|-|TRBJ1-1
CASSIEVGMAFF
TGTGCCAGTAGTATCGAGGTCGGGATGGCTTTCTTT
>-|TRBV7-9|TRBD1|TRBJ2-5
CASSQDWTDRGPQYF
TGTGCCAGCAGCCAAGATTGGACGGACAGGGGTCCCCAGTACTTC
>few|TRBV18|-|TRBJ2-7
CASSPLSIDTYEQYF
TGTGCCAGCTCACCACTCTCAATTGACACCTACGAGCAGTACTTC
>-|TRBV29-1|-|TRBJ2-7
CSVEPRNLNEQYF
TGCAGCGTTGAACCTAGAAACCTCAATGAGCAGTACTTC
>few|TRBV2|-|TRBJ2-5
CASSPPRENETQYF
TGTGCCAGCAGCCCCCCCCGGGAGAACGAGACCCAGTACTTC
>many|TRBV7-2|-|TRBJ2-7
CASSLDEALYEQYF
TGTGCCAGCAGCTTAGATGAGGCCCTTTACGAGCAGTACTTC
>-|TRBV12-3/TRBV12-4|-|TRBJ1-1
CASSPLGGAEAFF
TGTGCCAGCAGTCCGCTTGGGGGGGCTGAAGCTTTCTTT
>many|TRBV14|-|TRBJ2-2
CASSHAFGRNTGELFF
TGTGCCAGCAGCCACGCCTTTGGGCGGAACACCGGGGAGCTGTTTTTT
>many|TRBV29-1|-|TRBJ2-7
CSVVGVRYEQYF
TGCAGCGTTGTGGGGGTGCGCTACGAGCAGTACTTC
>many|TRBV4-2|-|TRBJ1-3
CASSQEKGNTIYF
TGTGCCAGCAGCCAAGAGAAGGGAAACACCATATATTTT
>-|TRBV29-1|-|TRBJ1-6
CSVEEGGTSPLHF
TGCAGCGTTGAAGAGGGGGGCACTTCACCCCTCCACTTT
>many|TRBV6-5|-|TRBJ2-2
CASRNAYTNTGELFF
TGTGCCAGCAGAAACGCCTATACGAACACCGGGGAGCTGTTTTTT
>-|TRBV24-1|-|TRBJ1-2
CATSDHREGYTF
TGTGCCACCAGTGATCACAGGGAGGGCTACACCTTC
>-|TRBV7-9|-|TRBJ1-5
CASSLYGGFRNQPQHF
TGTGCCAGCAGCTTATACGGGGGCTTTCGCAATCAGCCCCAGCATTTT
>-|TRBV29-1|-|TRBJ2-5
CSDIGRAQETQYF
TGCAGCGACATTGGCAGGGCCCAAGAGACCCAGTACTTC
>-|TRBV14|TRBD1|TRBJ1-2
CASSRGDREDGYTF
TGTGCCAGCAGCCGAGGGGACAGGGAGGATGGCTACACCTTC
>-|TRBV29-1|TRBD1|TRBJ1-6
CSVALGTGDSPLHF
TGCAGCGTCGCACTTGGGACAGGGGATTCACCCCTCCACTTT
>-|TRBV7-2|-|TRBJ2-7
CASSGGRESNWQYF
TGTGCCAGCAGCGGAGGACGGGAGAGTAATTGGCAGTACTTC
>-|TRBV15|TRBD1|TRBJ2-1
CATSRDWTGTQFF
TGTGCCACCAGCAGAGACTGGACAGGGACGCAGTTCTTC